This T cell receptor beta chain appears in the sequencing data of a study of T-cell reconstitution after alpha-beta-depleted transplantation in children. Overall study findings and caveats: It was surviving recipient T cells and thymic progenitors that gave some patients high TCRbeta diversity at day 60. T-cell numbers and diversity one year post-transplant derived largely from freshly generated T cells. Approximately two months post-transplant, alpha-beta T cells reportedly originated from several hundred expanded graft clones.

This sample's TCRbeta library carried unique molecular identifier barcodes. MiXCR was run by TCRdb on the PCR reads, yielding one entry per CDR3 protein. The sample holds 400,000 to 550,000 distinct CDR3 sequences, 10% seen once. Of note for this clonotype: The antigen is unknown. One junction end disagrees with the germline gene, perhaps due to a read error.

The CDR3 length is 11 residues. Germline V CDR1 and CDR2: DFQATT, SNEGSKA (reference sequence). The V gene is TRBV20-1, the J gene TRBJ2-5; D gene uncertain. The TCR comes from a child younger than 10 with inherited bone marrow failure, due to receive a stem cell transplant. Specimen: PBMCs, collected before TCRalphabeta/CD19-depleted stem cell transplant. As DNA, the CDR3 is TGCAGAGCTAGTACCTGGGAGACCCAGTACTTC. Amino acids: CRASTWETQYF.